What follows describes a single T cell receptor (beta chain). An end of the junction does not agree with germline; a read error may underlie this. This entry is derived from a study of patients and donors after allogeneic stem cell transplantation. The CDR3 extends over 12 amino acids. Germline CDR1 reads SQVTM; CDR2 reads ANQGSEA. One entry per CDR3 protein results from TCRdb running MiXCR on the RT-PCR reads. This sample has about 960,000 distinct CDR3 sequences; 18% occur once, and the top ten carry roughly 6.4%. Sequencing was done on a sample of blood, either unsorted or a sorted T cell fraction (not recorded which). This TCR was recovered from a human donor who was either an allogeneic HSCT recipient or a stem cell or donor lymphocyte infusion donor (not recorded which). It is not recorded whose cells these are; they may come from a transplant donor. The chain joins TRBV29-1 to TRBJ2-3; the D gene could be TRBD1 or TRBD2 (5 bases each). CDR3 coding DNA: TGCGGCGTTATACAGGTCGGGGACACGCAGTATTTT. Translating it yields CGVIQVGDTQYF.